What follows are 27 T cell receptor beta chains derived from one specimen sequenced in a study of human thymus T cells. Thymus pieces cut out during corrective heart surgery were the tissue that was used. Sequenced by immunoSEQ multiplex PCR; TCRdb stores in-frame clones only, minus some. The sample gives around 70,000 clones, 85% to 95% of which show up once; 0.03% to 0.035% is in the top ten. The specimen sequenced was thymus tissue. The receptor set was obtained from a girl in the first two years of life with a congenital heart defect but otherwise immunologically healthy.

This clone was observed once. This chain uses TRBV18 with TRBJ1-4; 7 bases line up with TRBD1. The V and J ends lost 3 bases and 8 bases, in that order; junction bases with no gene match: 3. CDR1 is KGHSH and CDR2 is LQKENI in the germline V gene. This CDR3 contains 13 residues. Here the CDR3 reads CASSPTGEEKLFF. DNA of the CDR3: TGTGCCAGCTCACCTACAGGGGAGGAAAAACTGTTTTTT.

This rearrangement joins TRBV19 to TRBJ1-1; a weak D match, TRBD1 (6 bases). V was clipped by 3 bases and J by 0 bases, with 20 bases between them. Germline V CDR1 and CDR2: LNHDA, SQIVND (reference sequence). The CDR3 is 18 residues long. CDR3 region: CASSMASGGAAMNTEAFF. CDR3 nucleotide sequence: TGTGCCAGTAGTATGGCCTCGGGGGGCGCGGCTATGAACACTGAAGCTTTCTTT.

This sequence joins TRBV29-1 and TRBJ1-1, with TRBD1 matching over 8 bases. V lost 0 bases to trimming and J lost 3 bases; unmatched junction nucleotides: 9. The CDR3 is 16 residues long. Per the germline V gene, CDR1 is SQVTM and CDR2 is ANQGSEA. The CDR3 DNA sequence: TGCAGCGTTGAAGATCTTCAAGTACAGGGGGACACTGAAGCTTTCTTT. It encodes CSVEDLQVQGDTEAFF. The full variable domain, completed using reference TRBV29-1 and TRBJ1-1, is SAVISQKPSRDICQRGTSLTIQCQVDSQVTMMFWYRQQPGQSLTLIATANQGSEATYESGFVIDKFPISRPNLTFSTLTVSNMSPEDSSIYLCSVEDLQVQGDTEAFFGQGTRLTVV.

V and J are TRBV29-1 and TRBJ2-1; D uncertain. Germline CDR1 and CDR2: SQVTM and ANQGSEA. This CDR3 region has 15 residues. V lost 0 bases and J lost 5, with 14 bases in between. The CDR3 is CSVEDRAHSNNEQFF. The CDR3 nucleotides are TGCAGCGTTGAAGATCGTGCCCACAGTAACAATGAGCAGTTCTTC.

The chain is built from TRBV5-6 and TRBJ2-3; 11 bases fit TRBD1. The junction had 6 bases not matched to a gene; V was cut back by 4 bases and J by 2 bases. The germline gives CDR1 SGHDT, CDR2 YYEEEE. There are 16 residues in the CDR3. The CDR3 loop reads CASSEGDRGDTDTQYF. The CDR3 DNA is TGTGCCAGCAGCGAAGGGGACAGGGGGGACACAGATACGCAGTATTTT.

The chain links TRBV5-1 to TRBJ2-7; D tentatively fits TRBD1 or TRBD2 (6 bases each). From germline, CDR1 is SGHRS and CDR2 YFSETQ. The germline V and J ends were trimmed by 2 bases and 2 bases, with 17 bases remaining between them. The CDR3 runs 16 residues. CDR3 protein: CASSFGGRDRAYEQYF. CDR3 nucleotide sequence: TGCGCCAGCAGCTTTGGGGGGCGCGACAGAGCCTACGAGCAGTACTTC.

This rearrangement joins TRBV19 to TRBJ2-1; no firm D call. The CDR3 has 12 residues. The germline V and J ends were trimmed by 1 base and 9 bases, with 7 bases remaining between them. Germline CDR1 and CDR2: LNHDA and SQIVND (reference sequence). CDR3 in DNA: TGTGCCAGTAGTATAGGAGGTGGTGAGCAGTTCTTC. Protein: CASSIGGGEQFF.

The V and J genes are TRBV11-2 and TRBJ2-7; D not resolved. CDR1 SGHAT and CDR2 FQNNGV come from the germline V gene. The CDR3 extends over 10 amino acids. The germline V and J ends were trimmed by 2 bases and 6 bases, with 2 bases remaining between them. The DNA for the CDR3 is TGTGCCAGCAGCTTATCCGAGCAGTACTTC. This sequence encodes CASSLSEQYF. Filled out from reference TRBV11-2 and TRBJ2-7, the complete variable domain reads EAGVAQSPRYKIIEKRQSVAFWCNPISGHATLYWYQQILGQGPKLLIQFQNNGVVDDSQLPKDRFSAERLKGVDSTLKIQPAKLEDSAVYLCASSLSEQYFGPGTRLTVT.

The chain uses TRBV6-5 and TRBJ2-2; D not resolved. Per the germline V gene, CDR1 is MNHEY and CDR2 is SVGAGI. The CDR3 sequence is 16 residues long. Trimming took 4 bases from V and 0 from J, leaving 12 bases between them. This CDR3 is CASSSSWAANTGELFF. The CDR3 coding sequence is TGTGCCAGCAGTTCCTCTTGGGCCGCGAACACCGGGGAGCTGTTTTTT.

The rearrangement uses TRBV30 and TRBJ2-7, with D possibly TRBD2 on 6 matching bases. The germline gives CDR1 GTSNPN, CDR2 SVGIG (reference sequence). Trimming stripped 0 bases from V and 3 bases from J, with 9 bases between. The CDR3 runs 13 residues. CDR3 residues: CAWSVRGGYEQYF. The CDR3 DNA reads TGTGCCTGGAGTGTACGGGGAGGCTACGAGCAGTACTTC.

V is TRBV5-8 and J is TRBJ1-4, with 7 bases fitting TRBD1. V shed 2 bases and J 3 bases; nucleotides not matched to a gene: 10. Germline V lookup: CDR1 SGHTS, CDR2 YDEGEE. CDR3 length: 17 residues. The CDR3 bases are TGTGCCAGCAGCTTTGGGGTTAAGGGACAGCCTAATGAAAAACTGTTTTTT. It encodes CASSFGVKGQPNEKLFF.

The V call is TRBV27, the J call TRBJ2-7, with D perhaps being TRBD1 or TRBD2 (5 bases each). Germline V gene lookup returns CDR1 MNHEY and CDR2 SMNVEV (reference sequence). The V end was cut by 2 bases, the J end by 6 bases, with 17 bases between. There are 15 residues in the CDR3. The CDR3 nucleotides are TGTGCCAGCAGTTTACCCAGGGCCATTGGGGGCGAGCAGTACTTC. Translated, it gives CASSLPRAIGGEQYF.

This rearrangement joins TRBV28 to TRBJ2-7; TRBD1 or TRBD2 may be the D gene (5 bases each). The CDR3 has 14 residues. Per the germline V gene, CDR1 is MDHEN and CDR2 is SYDVKM. V was cut by 4 bases and J by 3 bases, with 13 bases left in between. CDR3: CASSSGSGNYEQYF. DNA of the CDR3: TGTGCCAGCAGTTCAGGGTCGGGGAACTACGAGCAGTACTTC.

Here the CDR3 DNA reads TGTGCCAGCAGTTGGGACAGGAATAGCAATCAGCCCCAGCATTTT. Translated: CASSWDRNSNQPQHF. The V gene is TRBV28, the J gene TRBJ1-5; 8 positions match TRBD1. Trimming took 4 bases from V and 0 from J; bases not matched to a gene: 2. Germline CDR1 and CDR2: MDHEN and SYDVKM. This CDR3 is built from 15 residues.

The chain has TRBV12-5 and TRBJ2-7; TRBD1 matches 7 bases. The CDR3 spans 19 residues. V shed 5 bases, J shed 2 bases, and the junction held 21 bases outside the gene matches. Germline values: CDR1 LGHNT, CDR2 FRNRAP. The CDR3 spells CASGPHPGRTGTVTYEQYF. CDR3 sequence (DNA): TGTGCTAGTGGTCCCCACCCCGGAAGGACCGGGACAGTTACCTACGAGCAGTACTTC.

V is TRBV5-6 and J is TRBJ2-7, with 7 bases lining up with TRBD1. Germline values: CDR1 SGHDT, CDR2 YYEEEE. Unmatched junction bases numbered 13, after V lost 4 bases and J lost 3 bases. The CDR3 consists of 16 residues. DNA for the CDR3: TGTGCCAGCAGCCAACGAGGGGGCGATAGGGGCTACGAGCAGTACTTC. This gives the protein CASSQRGGDRGYEQYF.

This sequence joins TRBV7-2 and TRBJ1-5; no clear D gene. V lost 3 bases and J 3 bases, leaving 9 bases between the germline ends. In germline, CDR1 is SGHTA, CDR2 FQGNSA. This CDR3 contains 14 residues. CDR3 sequence (DNA): TGTGCCAGCAGCTTGTATTCCACCAATCAGCCCCAGCATTTT. Its protein is CASSLYSTNQPQHF.

The genes are TRBV6-8 and TRBJ2-7; 9 nucleotides match TRBD1. V shed 9 bases and J 1 base; nucleotides not matched to a gene: 16. The germline gives CDR1 MNHGY, CDR2 SAAAGT. The CDR3 runs to 17 residues. The DNA for the CDR3 is TGTGCCAGGCAGATGGGGACAGGGAAGAAGGGGTCCTACGAGCAGTACTTC. Translated, it gives CARQMGTGKKGSYEQYF.

As concerns this clone: Germline and junction disagree at one end, which may indicate a read error. The chain carries TRBV4-1 and TRBJ2-3; 16 bases fit TRBD2. The CDR3 is 20 residues long. Germline lookup yields CDR1 MGHRA and CDR2 YSYEKL. The CDR3 DNA sequence: TGCGCCAGCAGCCAAGGTTACATTCCCGGGACTAGCGGGAGGGCCGTAGAATCGGATTTT. It specifies CASSQGYIPGTSGRAVESDF.

The J gene is TRBJ1-4, the V gene TRBV28; D is perhaps TRBD1 (5 bases). V lost 6 bases and J 8 bases, leaving 25 bases between the germline ends. Germline loops: CDR1 MDHEN, CDR2 SYDVKM. CDR3 size: 17 residues. The CDR3 bases are TGTGCCAGCAGCTTCCCGACCCTCAGGGAATTAGGGGAAAAACTGTTTTTT. This codes for CASSFPTLRELGEKLFF. Based on the CDR3 plus reference TRBV28 and TRBJ1-4, the full variable domain is DVKVTQSSRYLVKRTGEKVFLECVQDMDHENMFWYRQDPGLGLRLIYFSYDVKMKEKGDIPEGYSVSREKKERFSLILESASTNQTSMYLCASSFPTLRELGEKLFFGSGTQLSVL.

V and J are TRBV9 and TRBJ1-5; tentatively, D is TRBD1 (5 bases). Trimming cost V 1 base and J 2 bases, with 16 bases left between them. The CDR3 extends over 17 amino acids. CDR1 and CDR2 from the germline V gene are SGDLS and YYNGEE. CDR3 sequence (DNA): TGTGCCAGCAGCGTAACCCCCCCCGACAGCGGCAATCAGCCCCAGCATTTT. Its translation is CASSVTPPDSGNQPQHF.

This chain connects TRBV11-2 to TRBJ2-7; 8 bases fit TRBD1. Per the germline V gene, CDR1 is SGHAT and CDR2 is FQNNGV. The CDR3 is 14 residues long. The ends lost 4 bases at V and 4 bases at J; junction bases unmatched: 6. The CDR3: CASSSRTGRYEQYF. The CDR3, as DNA: TGTGCCAGCAGCTCCCGGACAGGGAGATACGAGCAGTACTTC.

The chain links TRBV9 to TRBJ2-7; TRBD2 is a possible D gene (6 bases). Per the germline V gene, CDR1 is SGDLS and CDR2 is YYNGEE. The CDR3 loop spans 13 amino acids. Trimming left V 7 bases short and J 5 bases short, with 16 bases between. The CDR3 is CASSFGTADEQYF. DNA for the CDR3: TGTGCCAGCTCCTTCGGGACTGCCGACGAGCAGTACTTC.

The J gene is TRBJ1-5, the V gene TRBV2; 9 bases match TRBD1. This CDR3 has 14 residues. CDR1 and CDR2 from the germline V gene are SNHLY and FYNNEI. Trimming removed 6 bases from V and 7 bases from J; junction bases left unmatched: 7. The DNA of the CDR3 is TGTGCCAGCAGCGGACAGGGGCGCGGGCAGCCCCAGCATTTT. As protein: CASSGQGRGQPQHF. Filled out from reference TRBV2 and TRBJ1-5, the complete variable domain reads EPEVTQTPSHQVTQMGQEVILRCVPISNHLYFYWYRQILGQKVEFLVSFYNNEISEKSEIFDDQFSVERPDGSNFTLKIRSTKLEDSAMYFCASSGQGRGQPQHFGDGTRLSIL.

The genes are TRBV27 and TRBJ2-1; 8 bases are a match to TRBD2. Per the germline V gene, CDR1 is MNHEY and CDR2 is SMNVEV (reference sequence). The CDR3 consists of 17 residues. Unmatched junction bases numbered 12, after V lost 1 base and J lost 7 bases. In nucleotides, the CDR3 is TGTGCCAGCAGTTTATGGAGGAGTCGGGAGGGTACGAATGAGCAGTTCTTC. Its protein is CASSLWRSREGTNEQFF.

This chain joins TRBV7-2 and TRBJ1-1; D unclear. The germline gives CDR1 SGHTA, CDR2 FQGNSA. CDR3 size: 13 residues. V lost 9 bases, J lost 1 base, and 12 bases lay in between. The DNA of the CDR3 is TGTGCCAGTAAAGGGTGGAGGAACACTGAAGCTTTCTTT. It yields the protein CASKGWRNTEAFF.

The CDR3 region has the DNA TGTGCCATCAGACCAGAGCGCACAGATACGCAGTATTTT. This gives the protein CAIRPERTDTQYF. This sequence joins TRBV10-3 and TRBJ2-3, with D unresolved. Germline assignment: CDR1 ENHRY and CDR2 SYGVKD. V gave up 6 bases and J gave up 1 base, with 8 bases separating them. The CDR3 extends over 13 amino acids.